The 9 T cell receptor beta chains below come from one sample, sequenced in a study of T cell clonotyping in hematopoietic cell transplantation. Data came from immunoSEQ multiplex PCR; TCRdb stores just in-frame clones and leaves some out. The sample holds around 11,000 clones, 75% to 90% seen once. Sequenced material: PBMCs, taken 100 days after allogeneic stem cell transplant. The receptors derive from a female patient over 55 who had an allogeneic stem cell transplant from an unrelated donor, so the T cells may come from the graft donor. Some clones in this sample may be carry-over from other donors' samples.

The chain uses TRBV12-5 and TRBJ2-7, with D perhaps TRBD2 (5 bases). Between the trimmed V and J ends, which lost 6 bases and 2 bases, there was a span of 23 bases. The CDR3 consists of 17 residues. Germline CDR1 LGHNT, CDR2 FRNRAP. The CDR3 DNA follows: TGTGCTAGTGGGAATCCATCTCTTTCTAGCCTTACCTACGAGCAGTACTTC. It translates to CASGNPSLSSLTYEQYF.

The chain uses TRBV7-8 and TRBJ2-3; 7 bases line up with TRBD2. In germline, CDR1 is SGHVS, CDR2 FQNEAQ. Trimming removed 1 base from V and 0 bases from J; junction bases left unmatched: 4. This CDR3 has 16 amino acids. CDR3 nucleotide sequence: TGTGCCAGCAGCTTAGAGGAGGGAGGGAGCACAGATACGCAGTATTTT. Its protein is CASSLEEGGSTDTQYF.

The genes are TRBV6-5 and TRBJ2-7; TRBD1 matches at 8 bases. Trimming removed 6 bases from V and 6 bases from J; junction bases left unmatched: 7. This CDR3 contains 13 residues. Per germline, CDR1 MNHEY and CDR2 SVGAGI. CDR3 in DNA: TGTGCCAGCAGCCAACTGACAGGGGTCGAGCAGTACTTC. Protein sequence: CASSQLTGVEQYF.

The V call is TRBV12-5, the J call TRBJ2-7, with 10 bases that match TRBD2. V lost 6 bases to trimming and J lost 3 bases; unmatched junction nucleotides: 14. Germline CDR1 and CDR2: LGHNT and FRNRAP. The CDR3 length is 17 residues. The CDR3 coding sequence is TGTGCTAGTGGGTTAAAAACTCCGGGACTAGCGCTCTACGAGCAGTACTTC. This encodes CASGLKTPGLALYEQYF.

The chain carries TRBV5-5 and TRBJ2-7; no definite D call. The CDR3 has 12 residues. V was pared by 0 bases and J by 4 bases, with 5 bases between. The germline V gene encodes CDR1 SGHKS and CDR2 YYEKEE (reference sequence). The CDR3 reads CASSLVPYEQYF. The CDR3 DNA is TGTGCCAGCAGCTTGGTTCCGTACGAGCAGTACTTC.

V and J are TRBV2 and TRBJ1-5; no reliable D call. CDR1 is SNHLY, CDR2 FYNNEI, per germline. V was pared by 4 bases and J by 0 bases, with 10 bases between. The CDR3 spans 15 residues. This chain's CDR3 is CASSVGFYSNQPQHF. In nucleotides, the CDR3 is TGTGCCAGCAGTGTGGGATTCTATAGCAATCAGCCCCAGCATTTT.

The CDR3 DNA follows: TGTGCCATCAGTGAGAGACGCGGGAGGATCCCCGGCGAGCAGTACGTC. Protein product: CAISERRGRIPGEQYV. The rearrangement uses TRBV10-3 and TRBJ2-7; 8 bases are a match to TRBD2. The CDR3 length is 16 residues. The V gene end was trimmed by 2 bases and the J gene end by 6 bases; junction bases not matched to a gene: 12. CDR1 is ENHRY, CDR2 SYGVKD, per germline.

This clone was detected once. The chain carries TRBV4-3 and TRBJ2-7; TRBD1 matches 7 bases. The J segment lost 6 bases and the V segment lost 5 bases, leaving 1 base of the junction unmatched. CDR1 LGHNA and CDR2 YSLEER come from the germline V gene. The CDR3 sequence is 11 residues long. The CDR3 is CASSNRGEQYF. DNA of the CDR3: TGCGCCAGCAGCAACAGGGGCGAGCAGTACTTC.

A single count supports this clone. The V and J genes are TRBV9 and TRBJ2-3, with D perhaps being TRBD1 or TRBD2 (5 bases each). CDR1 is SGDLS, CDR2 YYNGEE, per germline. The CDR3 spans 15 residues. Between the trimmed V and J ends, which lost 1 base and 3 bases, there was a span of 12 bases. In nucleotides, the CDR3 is TGTGCCAGCAGCGTACCGAGGGACGGGACAGATACGCAGTATTTT. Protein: CASSVPRDGTDTQYF.